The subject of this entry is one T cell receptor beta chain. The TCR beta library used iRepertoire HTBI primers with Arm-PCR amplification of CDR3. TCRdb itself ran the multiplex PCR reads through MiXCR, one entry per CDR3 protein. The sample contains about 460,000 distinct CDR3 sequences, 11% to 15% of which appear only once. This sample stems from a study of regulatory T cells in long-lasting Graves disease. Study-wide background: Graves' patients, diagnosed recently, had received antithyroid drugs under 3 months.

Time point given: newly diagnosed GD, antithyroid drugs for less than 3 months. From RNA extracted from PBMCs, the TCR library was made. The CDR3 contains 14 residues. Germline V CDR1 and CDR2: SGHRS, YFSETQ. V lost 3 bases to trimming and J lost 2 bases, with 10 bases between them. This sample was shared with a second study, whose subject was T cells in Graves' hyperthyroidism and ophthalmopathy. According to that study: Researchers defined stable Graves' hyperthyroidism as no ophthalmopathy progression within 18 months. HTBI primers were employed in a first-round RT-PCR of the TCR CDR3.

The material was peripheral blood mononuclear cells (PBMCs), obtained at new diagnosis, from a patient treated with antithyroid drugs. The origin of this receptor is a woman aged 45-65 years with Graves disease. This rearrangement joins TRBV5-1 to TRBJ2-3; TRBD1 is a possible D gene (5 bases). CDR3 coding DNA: TGCGCCAGCAGCTCAGACAGACTCACAGATACGCAGTATTTT. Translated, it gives CASSSDRLTDTQYF.